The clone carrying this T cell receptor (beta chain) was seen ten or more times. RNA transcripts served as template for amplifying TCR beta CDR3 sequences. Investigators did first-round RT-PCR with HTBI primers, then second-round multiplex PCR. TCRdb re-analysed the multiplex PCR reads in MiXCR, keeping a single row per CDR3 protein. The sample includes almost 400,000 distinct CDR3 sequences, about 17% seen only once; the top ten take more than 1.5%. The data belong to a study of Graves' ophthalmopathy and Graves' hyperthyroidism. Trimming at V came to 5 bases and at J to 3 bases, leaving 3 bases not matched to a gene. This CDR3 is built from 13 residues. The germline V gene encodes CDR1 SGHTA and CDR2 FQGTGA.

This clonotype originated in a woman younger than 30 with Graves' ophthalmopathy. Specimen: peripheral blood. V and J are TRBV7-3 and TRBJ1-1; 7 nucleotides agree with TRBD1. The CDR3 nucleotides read TGTGCCAGCAGCCTGACAGGGCACACTGAAGCTTTCTTT. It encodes CASSLTGHTEAFF. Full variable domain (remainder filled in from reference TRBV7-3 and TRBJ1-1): GAGVSQTPSNKVTEKGKYVELRCDPISGHTALYWYRQSLGQGPEFLIYFQGTGAADDSGLPNDRFFAVRPEGSVSTLKIQRTERGDSAVYLCASSLTGHTEAFFGQGTRLTVV.